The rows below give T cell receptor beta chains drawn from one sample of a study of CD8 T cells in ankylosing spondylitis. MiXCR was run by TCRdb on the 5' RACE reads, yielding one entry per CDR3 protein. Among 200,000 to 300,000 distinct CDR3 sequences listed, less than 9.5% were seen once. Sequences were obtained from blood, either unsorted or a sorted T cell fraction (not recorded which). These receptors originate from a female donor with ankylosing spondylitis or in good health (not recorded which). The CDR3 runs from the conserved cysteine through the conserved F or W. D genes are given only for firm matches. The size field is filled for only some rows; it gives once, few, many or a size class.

cdr3_aa: CSVEDFGGGAYNEQFF
cdr3_nt: TGCAGCGTTGAAGATTTCGGGGGGGGCGCCTACAATGAGCAGTTCTTC
v_call: TRBV29-1
d_call: TRBD2
clone_size: -
j_call: TRBJ2-1

cdr3_aa: CASSADRTDTQYF
cdr3_nt: TGTGCCAGCAGCGCCGACCGCACAGATACGCAGTATTTT
v_call: TRBV9
d_call: -
clone_size: many
j_call: TRBJ2-3

cdr3_aa: CASSTLVGGGFF
cdr3_nt: TGTGCCAGCAGCACATTGGTGGGAGGGGGGTTCTTC
v_call: TRBV7-9
d_call: -
clone_size: -
j_call: TRBJ2-1

cdr3_aa: CSVGTSKGYTF
cdr3_nt: TGCAGCGTTGGGACATCTAAAGGCTACACCTTC
v_call: TRBV29-1
d_call: -
clone_size: many
j_call: TRBJ1-2

cdr3_aa: CASSFPSRDSSYGYTF
cdr3_nt: TGTGCCAGCAGTTTCCCTTCCCGGGACAGTTCCTATGGCTACACCTTC
v_call: TRBV12-3/TRBV12-4
d_call: TRBD1
clone_size: many
j_call: TRBJ1-2

cdr3_aa: CASSLVGGRAHEQFF
cdr3_nt: TGTGCCAGCAGCTTAGTTGGCGGGAGGGCCCATGAGCAGTTCTTC
v_call: TRBV11-2
d_call: TRBD2
clone_size: few
j_call: TRBJ2-1

cdr3_aa: CASSLDREAFF
cdr3_nt: TGCGCCAGCAGCTTGGATCGTGAGGCTTTCTTT
v_call: TRBV5-1
d_call: -
clone_size: many
j_call: TRBJ1-1

cdr3_aa: CASSLSAGTGDDKNIQYF
cdr3_nt: TGTGCCAGCAGTTTATCGGCTGGGACAGGGGATGACAAAAACATTCAGTACTTC
v_call: TRBV27
d_call: TRBD1
clone_size: many
j_call: TRBJ2-4

cdr3_aa: CSVGKMDRNSGNTIYF
cdr3_nt: TGCAGCGTTGGGAAAATGGACAGAAACTCTGGAAACACCATATATTTT
v_call: TRBV29-1
d_call: -
clone_size: many
j_call: TRBJ1-3

cdr3_aa: CASSQELAGYTDTQYF
cdr3_nt: TGTGCCAGCAGCCAAGAACTAGCGGGGTACACAGATACGCAGTATTTT
v_call: TRBV4-2
d_call: TRBD2
clone_size: many
j_call: TRBJ2-3

cdr3_aa: CASSGAGTTDTQYF
cdr3_nt: TGCGCCAGCAGCGGAGCGGGAACCACAGATACGCAGTATTTT
v_call: TRBV5-1
d_call: TRBD2
clone_size: many
j_call: TRBJ2-3

cdr3_aa: CSVGSGLASYEQYF
cdr3_nt: TGCAGCGTGGGAAGCGGGCTCGCCTCCTACGAGCAGTACTTC
v_call: TRBV29-1
d_call: -
clone_size: few
j_call: TRBJ2-7

cdr3_aa: CASSQYGTSGTETQYF
cdr3_nt: TGTGCCAGCAGCCAATACGGGACTAGCGGGACTGAGACCCAGTACTTC
v_call: TRBV3-1
d_call: TRBD2
clone_size: many
j_call: TRBJ2-5

cdr3_aa: CSARGGGSYNSPLHF
cdr3_nt: TGCAGTGCTAGAGGGGGGGGCTCCTATAATTCACCCCTCCACTTT
v_call: TRBV20-1
d_call: -
clone_size: many
j_call: TRBJ1-6

cdr3_aa: CASSPWTSGSKNEQFF
cdr3_nt: TGTGCCAGCAGTCCTTGGACTAGCGGGAGTAAAAATGAGCAGTTCTTC
v_call: TRBV6-2/TRBV6-3
d_call: TRBD2
clone_size: many
j_call: TRBJ2-1

cdr3_aa: CASSPGTGLNEQFF
cdr3_nt: TGCGCCAGCAGCCCCGGGACAGGGTTGAATGAGCAGTTCTTC
v_call: TRBV5-1
d_call: TRBD1
clone_size: many
j_call: TRBJ2-1

cdr3_aa: CASSPGGQTPSPLHF
cdr3_nt: TGTGCCAGCAGCCCCGGTGGGCAGACTCCGTCCCCCCTCCACTTT
v_call: TRBV5-6
d_call: -
clone_size: many
j_call: TRBJ1-6

cdr3_aa: CASFDTTKGTEAFF
cdr3_nt: TGCGCCAGCTTTGACACCACCAAAGGTACTGAAGCTTTCTTT
v_call: TRBV5-1
d_call: -
clone_size: many
j_call: TRBJ1-1

cdr3_aa: CASSRDRGWQGNQPQHF
cdr3_nt: TGTGCCAGCAGTCGGGACAGGGGATGGCAGGGCAATCAGCCCCAGCATTTT
v_call: TRBV12-3/TRBV12-4
d_call: TRBD1
clone_size: many
j_call: TRBJ1-5

cdr3_aa: CASSLAEKNTDTQYF
cdr3_nt: TGTGCCAGCTCACTGGCGGAGAAGAACACAGATACGCAGTATTTT
v_call: TRBV18
d_call: -
clone_size: few
j_call: TRBJ2-3

cdr3_aa: CASSFGTSQETQYF
cdr3_nt: TGTGCCAGCAGTTTCGGGACTAGTCAAGAGACCCAGTACTTC
v_call: TRBV12-3/TRBV12-4
d_call: TRBD2
clone_size: many
j_call: TRBJ2-5

cdr3_aa: CASSPRVSPDTQYF
cdr3_nt: TGTGCCAGCAGCCCTCGAGTTAGCCCAGATACGCAGTATTTT
v_call: TRBV7-2
d_call: -
clone_size: many
j_call: TRBJ2-3

cdr3_aa: CASSKEMKLAKNIQYF
cdr3_nt: TGTGCCAGCAGCAAAGAGATGAAGCTAGCCAAAAACATTCAGTACTTC
v_call: TRBV21-1
d_call: -
clone_size: -
j_call: TRBJ2-4

cdr3_aa: CATSRGQGRSQETQYF
cdr3_nt: TGTGCCACCAGCCGCGGACAGGGTCGGTCCCAAGAGACCCAGTACTTC
v_call: TRBV15
d_call: TRBD1
clone_size: many
j_call: TRBJ2-5

cdr3_aa: CASSHPKETQYF
cdr3_nt: TGTGCCAGCAGTCACCCAAAAGAGACCCAGTACTTC
v_call: TRBV27
d_call: -
clone_size: many
j_call: TRBJ2-5

cdr3_aa: CSARGQGASYNSPLHF
cdr3_nt: TGCAGTGCTAGGGGACAGGGGGCCTCCTATAATTCACCCCTCCACTTT
v_call: TRBV20-1
d_call: TRBD1
clone_size: many
j_call: TRBJ1-6

cdr3_aa: CSVRTGGDGTQYF
cdr3_nt: TGCAGCGTTCGGACAGGGGGGGACGGGACCCAGTACTTC
v_call: TRBV29-1
d_call: TRBD1
clone_size: many
j_call: TRBJ2-5

cdr3_aa: CASSSDRARDEQYF
cdr3_nt: TGTGCCAGCAGCTCGGACAGGGCAAGGGACGAGCAGTACTTC
v_call: TRBV7-9
d_call: TRBD1
clone_size: -
j_call: TRBJ2-7

cdr3_aa: CSATSGSSYEQYF
cdr3_nt: TGCAGTGCTACTAGCGGGAGCTCCTACGAGCAGTACTTC
v_call: TRBV20-1
d_call: TRBD2
clone_size: many
j_call: TRBJ2-7

cdr3_aa: CASSQDQLARTYNEQFF
cdr3_nt: TGTGCCAGCAGCCAAGATCAGCTAGCTCGGACCTACAATGAGCAGTTCTTC
v_call: TRBV4-2
d_call: -
clone_size: many
j_call: TRBJ2-1

cdr3_aa: CASSLSYGTTGELFF
cdr3_nt: TGTGCCAGCAGCTTAAGTTACGGGACCACCGGGGAGCTGTTTTTT
v_call: TRBV7-6
d_call: -
clone_size: few
j_call: TRBJ2-2

cdr3_aa: CASTPRLSYEQYF
cdr3_nt: TGTGCCAGCACCCCTCGACTATCCTACGAGCAGTACTTC
v_call: TRBV28
d_call: -
clone_size: many
j_call: TRBJ2-7

cdr3_aa: CASSLLTSGMNEQFF
cdr3_nt: TGTGCCAGCAGCTTATTGACTAGCGGGATGAATGAGCAGTTCTTC
v_call: TRBV7-3
d_call: TRBD2
clone_size: few
j_call: TRBJ2-1

cdr3_aa: CASRDNRDEAFF
cdr3_nt: TGTGCCAGCAGGGATAACAGGGATGAAGCTTTCTTT
v_call: TRBV7-9
d_call: -
clone_size: many
j_call: TRBJ1-1

cdr3_aa: CSARDRGYEQYF
cdr3_nt: TGCAGTGCTAGAGATAGGGGGTACGAGCAGTACTTC
v_call: TRBV20-1
d_call: -
clone_size: -
j_call: TRBJ2-7

cdr3_aa: CASSVGLDSLVETQYF
cdr3_nt: TGTGCCAGCAGCGTCGGTCTGGACTCTTTAGTGGAGACCCAGTACTTC
v_call: TRBV9
d_call: -
clone_size: -
j_call: TRBJ2-5

cdr3_aa: CSVDGSGSYNEQFF
cdr3_nt: TGCAGCGTTGATGGGTCGGGTTCCTACAATGAGCAGTTCTTC
v_call: TRBV29-1
d_call: -
clone_size: -
j_call: TRBJ2-1

cdr3_aa: CASSEGSSSYEQYF
cdr3_nt: TGTGCCAGCAGTGAAGGTTCAAGCTCCTACGAGCAGTACTTC
v_call: TRBV6-1
d_call: -
clone_size: many
j_call: TRBJ2-7

cdr3_aa: CSARAPPGLAGETQYF
cdr3_nt: TGCAGTGCTAGAGCCCCCCCGGGACTAGCGGGAGAGACCCAGTACTTC
v_call: TRBV20-1
d_call: TRBD2
clone_size: many
j_call: TRBJ2-5

cdr3_aa: CASSYRGTSGMVDTQYF
cdr3_nt: TGTGCCAGCAGTTACAGAGGGACTAGCGGGATGGTAGATACGCAGTATTTT
v_call: TRBV6-5
d_call: TRBD2
clone_size: many
j_call: TRBJ2-3

cdr3_aa: CASSLVRAPAGNEQFF
cdr3_nt: TGTGCCAGCAGCTTAGTAAGGGCGCCGGCTGGCAATGAGCAGTTCTTC
v_call: TRBV7-2
d_call: -
clone_size: -
j_call: TRBJ2-1

cdr3_aa: CASTVSAIEAFF
cdr3_nt: TGTGCCAGCACCGTATCAGCGATTGAAGCTTTCTTT
v_call: TRBV12-3/TRBV12-4
d_call: -
clone_size: many
j_call: TRBJ1-1

cdr3_aa: CASSSTGPVETQYF
cdr3_nt: TGTGCTAGCAGCTCTACAGGGCCGGTCGAGACCCAGTACTTC
v_call: TRBV7-6
d_call: -
clone_size: few
j_call: TRBJ2-5

cdr3_aa: CASSNTHRGYGYTF
cdr3_nt: TGTGCCAGCAGTAACACTCACCGGGGCTATGGCTACACCTTC
v_call: TRBV12-3/TRBV12-4
d_call: -
clone_size: many
j_call: TRBJ1-2

cdr3_aa: CASSQGGAGGTGELFF
cdr3_nt: TGCGCCAGCAGCCAAGGAGGAGCGGGAGGTACCGGGGAGCTGTTTTTT
v_call: TRBV4-3
d_call: TRBD2
clone_size: -
j_call: TRBJ2-2

cdr3_aa: CSARDPSGRTGNEQFF
cdr3_nt: TGCAGTGCTAGAGACCCCAGCGGGAGGACGGGTAATGAGCAGTTCTTC
v_call: TRBV20-1
d_call: TRBD2
clone_size: many
j_call: TRBJ2-1

cdr3_aa: CASREQGDRETQYF
cdr3_nt: TGTGCCAGCAGGGAACAGGGGGATCGGGAGACCCAGTACTTC
v_call: TRBV12-3/TRBV12-4
d_call: TRBD1
clone_size: -
j_call: TRBJ2-5

cdr3_aa: CASSGGSLTYEQYF
cdr3_nt: TGCGCCAGCAGTGGGGGGAGCCTGACCTACGAGCAGTACTTC
v_call: TRBV5-1
d_call: -
clone_size: many
j_call: TRBJ2-7

cdr3_aa: CASSPDRIDYTF
cdr3_nt: TGTGCCAGCAGCCCGGATCGAATCGACTACACCTTC
v_call: TRBV7-2
d_call: -
clone_size: many
j_call: TRBJ1-2

cdr3_aa: CASSSFYGYTF
cdr3_nt: TGTGCCAGCAGTTCCTTTTATGGCTACACCTTC
v_call: TRBV6-2/TRBV6-3
d_call: -
clone_size: many
j_call: TRBJ1-2

cdr3_aa: CSARDLGQSYEQYF
cdr3_nt: TGCAGTGCTAGAGATCTCGGACAGAGCTACGAGCAGTACTTC
v_call: TRBV20-1
d_call: -
clone_size: many
j_call: TRBJ2-7

cdr3_aa: CASSLRGLLYGYTF
cdr3_nt: TGTGCCAGCAGCTTGAGAGGGCTCCTCTATGGCTACACCTTC
v_call: TRBV7-6
d_call: -
clone_size: many
j_call: TRBJ1-2

cdr3_aa: CASSRGDVAKNIQYF
cdr3_nt: TGTGCCAGCAGCCGCGGGGATGTAGCCAAAAACATTCAGTACTTC
v_call: TRBV5-5
d_call: -
clone_size: many
j_call: TRBJ2-4